This TCR beta chain was identified during a study of cytomegalovirus exposure and HLA in healthy donors. Deletions cut 2 bases from V and 0 bases from J, with 20 bases between. There are 19 residues in the CDR3. The germline CDR1 and CDR2 sequences are SGHVS and FNYEAQ. Primers for the PCR totalled 60 Vbeta and 13 Jbeta. Only in-frame clones appear in the TCRdb table, and some are missing; sequencing was by immunoSEQ multiplex PCR. The sample contains about 130,000 clones, 77% of which appear only once. The sequencing input was PBMCs. This chain uses TRBV7-6 with TRBJ2-1, with D possibly matching TRBD2 (5 bases). The source is a male donor in good health and CMV-seropositive. Written as DNA, the CDR3 is TGTGCCAGCAGCTTATTTCGGAGTTCGAGGGCGAGCTCCTACAATGAGCAGTTCTTC. Translating it yields CASSLFRSSRASSYNEQFF.